This T cell receptor beta chain came from a study of blood T cell repertoires in COVID-19. Study context: Sites in the United States, Italy and Spain provided acute and convalescent COVID-19 samples. In each case, the material was cDNA or gDNA derived from T cells, B-cell-depleted T cells, or PBMCs.

Original analysis: Reference gene primers were amplified, and this amplification served to estimate nucleated cell counts. Assay: immunoSEQ multiplex PCR; the TCRdb copy retains only in-frame clones and omits some. From that table come the V and J calls and clone size; the DNA was used to work out D and trimming. The repertoire holds approximately 94,000 clones, with approximately 86% as singletons. Trimming cost V 3 bases and J 4 bases, with 12 bases left between them. CDR1 is LNHDA and CDR2 is SQIVND in the germline V gene (reference sequence). The CDR3 length is 14 residues. Sequencing used peripheral blood. The origin of this receptor is a man aged 45-65 years with active or convalescent COVID-19. This chain uses TRBV19 with TRBJ1-2; D perhaps matches TRBD1 (6 bases). CDR3 sequence: CASSIPGAGYGYTF. CDR3 sequence (DNA): TGTGCCAGTAGTATCCCAGGGGCGGGCTATGGCTACACCTTC.